The 27 T cell receptor beta chains below come from one sample, sequenced in a study of molecular identifiers for immune sequencing clone quantification. Using its own MiXCR run on the PCR reads, TCRdb lists one record per CDR3 protein. The repertoire holds around 300,000 distinct CDR3 sequences, with about 23% as singletons. The specimen sequenced was naive CD8+ T cells from blood, with Jurkat cell RNA spiked in. Subset specified: FACS-sorted CD8+CD4-CCR7+CD45RA+ naive T cells. The receptor set was obtained from a human donor in good health. Some libraries in this study had Jurkat cell RNA spiked in.

CDR3 in amino acids: CASSITGGSPYEQYF. The CDR3 coding sequence is TGTGCCAGCAGTATCACAGGGGGGTCGCCCTACGAGCAGTACTTC. The chain is built from TRBV7-9 and TRBJ2-7, with 8 bases that match TRBD1. Trimming at V came to 6 bases and at J to 2 bases, leaving 9 bases not matched to a gene. Germline loops: CDR1 SEHNR, CDR2 FQNEAQ (reference sequence). The CDR3 contains 15 residues.

About this clonotype: This may stem from a read error, because a much larger clone lies one nucleotide away. The J gene is TRBJ2-7, the V gene TRBV5-3, with D unclear. TRBV5-3 is identified as an open reading frame with a role that is uncertain. CDR3 length: 14 residues. The CDR3 here is CASSLVLDMNEQCF. The DNA for the CDR3 is TGTGCCAGCAGCTTGGTACTGGATATGAACGAGCAGTGCTTC.

This clonotype was seen a handful of times. The V call is TRBV19, the J call TRBJ2-7; D remains ambiguous. The germline CDR1 and CDR2 sequences are LNHDA and SQIVND (reference sequence). The CDR3 contains 11 residues. V lost 10 bases and J 7 bases, leaving 14 bases between the germline ends. The CDR3 region has the DNA TGTGCCACCAGGACCGCTTTAGAGCAGTACTTC. It codes for CATRTALEQYF. Together with reference TRBV19 and TRBJ2-7, the CDR3 gives the full variable domain: DGGITQSPKYLFRKEGQNVTLSCEQNLNHDAMYWYRQDPGQGLRLIYYSQIVNDFQKGDIAEGYSVSREKKESFPLTVTSAQKNPTAFYLCATRTALEQYFGPGTRLTVT.

The chain couples TRBV5-1 to TRBJ1-1; D gene ambiguous. The length of the CDR3 is 12 residues. Germline V gene lookup returns CDR1 SGHRS and CDR2 YFSETQ. The V end lost 6 bases, the J end lost 7 bases, and 13 bases lay between the germline ends. CDR3 nucleotides: TGCGCCAGCAACATCGACGAAAATGAAGCTTTCTTT. Translated: CASNIDENEAFF.

This clonotype has just one count. The V gene is TRBV28, the J gene TRBJ2-6; possibly TRBD1 for D (6 bases). The V gene's germline CDR1 is MDHEN and CDR2 SYDVKM. This CDR3 is 21 amino acids long. Trimming removed 9 bases from V and 1 base from J, with 31 bases in between. CDR3 protein: CARSPPTLPGHLASGANVLTF. For the CDR3, the DNA is TGTGCCAGAAGTCCGCCGACCCTCCCGGGACACTTAGCTTCTGGGGCCAACGTCCTGACTTTC.

The rearrangement links TRBV7-9 to TRBJ2-7; D is perhaps TRBD1 (6 bases). With 5 bases removed from V and 3 bases from J, the gap between germline ends came to 17 bases. The CDR3 covers 15 residues. Looked up from germline, CDR1 is SEHNR and CDR2 is FQNEAQ (reference sequence). CDR3 sequence (DNA): TGTGCCAGCAGCCTAGAACAGGGTGCCGGCTACGAGCAGTACTTC. Protein product: CASSLEQGAGYEQYF.

J is TRBJ1-2 and V is TRBV7-9; D is uncertain. The CDR3 length is 10 residues. Germline CDR1 SEHNR, CDR2 FQNEAQ (reference sequence). Trimming left V 10 bases short and J 8 bases short, with 11 bases between. CDR3 in amino acids: CATERRGYTF. As DNA, the CDR3 is TGTGCCACCGAACGAAGGGGCTACACCTTC. Supplemented by reference TRBV7-9 and TRBJ1-2, the full variable domain reads DTGVSQNPRHKITKRGQNVTFRCDPISEHNRLYWYRQTLGQGPEFLTYFQNEAQLEKSRLLSDRFSAERPKGSFSTLEIQRTEQGDSAMYLCATERRGYTFGSGTRLTVV.

About this clonotype: Given a much more abundant clone one base away, this may be a read error. J is TRBJ2-7 and V is TRBV30; D uncertain. Per germline, CDR1 GTSNPN and CDR2 SVGIG (reference sequence). The CDR3 has 12 residues. CDR3 nucleotides: TGTGCCTGGAGCCCCGTTAGCTACAAGCAGTACTTC. It codes for CAWSPVSYKQYF. The full variable domain, in which reference TRBV30 and TRBJ2-7 provide the parts outside the CDR3, is SQTIHQWPATLVQPVGSPLSLECTVEGTSNPNLYWYRQAAGRGLQLLFYSVGIGQISSEVPQNLSASRPQDRQFILSSKKLLLSDSGFYLCAWSPVSYKQYFGPGTRLTVT.

This clonotype has a count of ten or more. The chain uses TRBV4-1 and TRBJ1-3; D call uncertain. Germline V gene lookup returns CDR1 MGHRA and CDR2 YSYEKL. Trimming pared 5 bases from V and 0 bases from J, leaving 5 bases between. CDR3 length: 13 amino acids. CDR3 sequence: CASSWSSGNTIYF. In nucleotides, the CDR3 is TGCGCCAGCAGCTGGAGCTCTGGAAACACCATATATTTT.

As concerns this clonotype: A much bigger clone sits one base away, suggesting this may be a read error. The rearrangement links TRBV6-5 to TRBJ2-7; D is ambiguous. The germline V gene has CDR1 MNHEY and CDR2 SVGAGI. The CDR3 runs to 14 residues. The CDR3 DNA sequence: TGTGCCTGCAGTATAGGTTCAGCAAGCTACGAGCAGTACTTC. Its protein product is CACSIGSASYEQYF.

The chain employs TRBV12-3 or TRBV12-4 and TRBJ2-5; D might be TRBD2 (7 bases). V dropped 2 bases and J dropped 4 bases, with 26 bases sitting between them. This CDR3 is built from 19 residues. DNA of the CDR3: TGTGCCAGCAGTTTACGACACCCGGCCGTGTGGGGGGGCCCAGAGACCCAGTACTTC. It codes for CASSLRHPAVWGGPETQYF.

This clonotype was counted at least ten times. The chain couples TRBV28 to TRBJ1-5; D gene unclear. Trimming removed 10 bases at V and 6 bases at J, with 10 bases between. The CDR3 loop spans 11 amino acids. Germline values: CDR1 MDHEN, CDR2 SYDVKM. The DNA of the CDR3 is TGTGCCACCGAAGAGGGTCAGCCCCAGCATTTT. This codes for CATEEGQPQHF.

This clonotype was detected only a few times. V is TRBV28 and J is TRBJ2-7, with a possible D match to TRBD2 (5 bases). This CDR3 is 14 amino acids long. The V end was cut by 2 bases, the J end by 2 bases, with 10 bases between. Per the germline V gene, CDR1 is MDHEN and CDR2 is SYDVKM. As DNA, the CDR3 is TGTGCCAGCAGTTTAAGGGAGTCCGCCTACGAGCAGTACTTC. Amino acids: CASSLRESAYEQYF.

Comment on this clonotype: A read error may be the cause here, since a much bigger clone is one base away. V gene TRBV6-5 combines with J gene TRBJ2-7, with D unclear. The CDR3 is 12 amino acids. Looked up from germline, CDR1 is MNHEY and CDR2 is SVGAGI. The CDR3 protein is CASSYGPYKQYF. The DNA for the CDR3 is TGTGCCAGCAGTTACGGGCCCTACAAGCAGTACTTC.

This clonotype was counted ten times or more. V gene TRBV12-3 or TRBV12-4 combines with J gene TRBJ2-3; D not resolved. V gave up 2 bases and J gave up 0 bases, with 6 bases separating them. The CDR3 is made up of 14 amino acids. CDR3 DNA: TGTGCCAGCAGTTTAACCAGTAGCACAGATACGCAGTATTTT. It translates to CASSLTSSTDTQYF.

This clonotype was seen at least ten times. This sequence joins TRBV7-6 and TRBJ2-1; the D is unclear. CDR3 length equals 17 residues. Per the germline V gene, CDR1 is SGHVS and CDR2 is FNYEAQ. Trimming stripped 0 bases from V and 0 bases from J, with 12 bases between. DNA for the CDR3: TGTGCCAGCAGCTTAGCGAGGAACTGGAGCTCCTACAATGAGCAGTTCTTC. Residues: CASSLARNWSSYNEQFF. The whole variable domain, filled in from reference TRBV7-6 and TRBJ2-1, reads GAGVSQSPRYKVTKRGQDVALRCDPISGHVSLYWYRQALGQGPEFLTYFNYEAQQDKSGLPNDRFSAERPEGSISTLTIQRTEQRDSAMYRCASSLARNWSSYNEQFFGPGTRLTVL.

This clonotype was found many times. This rearrangement joins TRBV10-2 to TRBJ1-5; the D gene is possibly TRBD1 (5 bases). CDR3 length: 15 residues. Germline V gene lookup returns CDR1 WSHSY and CDR2 SAAADI. With 3 bases removed from V and 7 bases from J, the gap between germline ends came to 16 bases. CDR3 region: CASSEGGGAWQPQHF. The DNA for the CDR3 is TGCGCCAGCAGTGAAGGTGGGGGAGCATGGCAGCCCCAGCATTTT.

The sample holds many counts of this clonotype. The chain couples TRBV2 to TRBJ2-5, with a possible D match to TRBD2 (5 bases). With 1 base removed from V and 2 bases from J, the gap between germline ends came to 11 bases. This CDR3 region has 15 residues. Germline V gene lookup returns CDR1 SNHLY and CDR2 FYNNEI. CDR3 DNA sequence: TGTGCCAGCAGTGAAGAGAGGGATGGGCAAGAGACCCAGTACTTC. It is translated as CASSEERDGQETQYF.

This clonotype was counted only a few times. The V call is TRBV11-2, the J call TRBJ2-3, with 12 bases lining up with TRBD2. V was pared by 5 bases and J by 7 bases, with 10 bases of the junction left unmatched. Germline CDR1 is SGHAT and CDR2 is FQNNGV. The CDR3 is 16 amino acids. CDR3 in amino acids: CASSLRTSGIVNTQYF. CDR3 bases: TGTGCCAGCAGCCTGAGGACTAGCGGGATTGTAAATACGCAGTATTTT. Combining the CDR3 with reference TRBV11-2 and TRBJ2-3 gives the whole variable domain EAGVAQSPRYKIIEKRQSVAFWCNPISGHATLYWYQQILGQGPKLLIQFQNNGVVDDSQLPKDRFSAERLKGVDSTLKIQPAKLEDSAVYLCASSLRTSGIVNTQYFGPGTRLTVL.

On this clonotype: A much larger clone differs by one base, so this may be a read error. Since the CDR3 does not end with the conserved phenylalanine or tryptophan, this likely comes from a read error. This sequence joins TRBV12-3 or TRBV12-4 and TRBJ1-1; D is uncertain. Trimming removed 3 bases from V and 6 bases from J, with 8 bases in between. There are 12 residues in the CDR3. The CDR3, as DNA: TGTGCCAGCAGTTTCGCTTTTGCTGAAGCTTTCCTT. This gives the protein CASSFAFAEAFL.

A remark on this clonotype: A much more abundant neighbour one base away suggests this may be a read error. The chain recombines TRBV12-3 or TRBV12-4 with TRBJ2-3, with D unclear. This CDR3 comprises 14 residues. V lost 3 bases and J lost 4, with 11 bases in between. CDR3 coding DNA: TGTGCCAGCAGTTTTCAGGATTTGCCAGATACGCAGTATTTT. Encoded protein: CASSFQDLPDTQYF.

In regard to this clonotype: At one end, the junction sequence differs from germline, possibly due to a read error. The chain combines TRBV6-6 with TRBJ2-4, with 8 bases aligning to TRBD2. The CDR3 is 21 amino acids. CDR1 and CDR2 from the germline V gene are MNHNY and SVGAGI (reference sequence). For the CDR3, the DNA is TGTGCCAACAGTTACTCGAGGATAGCGGGGCAATTTGTCGAGGCCAAAAACATTCAGTACTTC. This gives the protein CANSYSRIAGQFVEAKNIQYF.

This clonotype was picked up a small number of times. At one end, the junction sequence differs from germline, possibly due to a read error. V gene TRBV19 combines with J gene TRBJ1-4, with D uncertain. Germline CDR1 reads LNHDA; CDR2 reads SQIVND (reference sequence). The CDR3 runs to 11 residues. CDR3 sequence (DNA): TGTGCCAGTGGTATATCCGGGAAACTGTTTTTT. This encodes CASGISGKLFF. The full variable domain, completed using reference TRBV19 and TRBJ1-4, is DGGITQSPKYLFRKEGQNVTLSCEQNLNHDAMYWYRQDPGQGLRLIYYSQIVNDFQKGDIAEGYSVSREKKESFPLTVTSAQKNPTAFYLCASGISGKLFFGSGTQLSVL.

This clonotype has ten or more counts. The rearrangement uses TRBV28 and TRBJ1-5, with D possibly TRBD1 on 5 matching bases. V lost 2 bases to trimming and J lost 1 base, with 6 bases between them. The CDR3 length is 14 residues. The V gene's germline CDR1 is MDHEN and CDR2 SYDVKM. This CDR3 reads CASSLPGSNQPQHF. The CDR3 DNA reads TGTGCCAGCAGTTTACCAGGGAGCAATCAGCCCCAGCATTTT. Full variable domain (remainder filled in from reference TRBV28 and TRBJ1-5): DVKVTQSSRYLVKRTGEKVFLECVQDMDHENMFWYRQDPGLGLRLIYFSYDVKMKEKGDIPEGYSVSREKKERFSLILESASTNQTSMYLCASSLPGSNQPQHFGDGTRLSIL.

In this sample, this clonotype turned up many times. The chain employs TRBV18 and TRBJ2-2; D might be TRBD1 or TRBD2, each matching 5 bases. CDR3 length: 12 amino acids. The germline V gene has CDR1 KGHSH and CDR2 LQKENI. V was trimmed by 5 bases and J by 7 bases, leaving 8 bases between them. CDR3 bases: TGTGCCAGCTCAGAGGGGAGCGGGGAGCTGTTTTTT. It codes for CASSEGSGELFF. Variable domain in full (rest from reference TRBV18 and TRBJ2-2): NAGVMQNPRHLVRRRGQEARLRCSPMKGHSHVYWYRQLPEEGLKFMVYLQKENIIDESGMPKERFSAEFPKEGPSILRIQQVVRGDSAAYFCASSEGSGELFFGEGSRLTVL.

Ten or more counts support this clonotype. This CDR3 is CASSSILLPYEQYF. The CDR3 bases are TGTGCCAGCAGCTCGATCCTACTGCCCTACGAGCAGTACTTC. The gene calls are TRBV7-9 and TRBJ2-7; D unclear. Germline CDR1 and CDR2: SEHNR and FQNEAQ (reference sequence). The ends were cut back, 4 bases at V and 2 bases at J, with 12 bases in the middle. The CDR3 has 14 residues.

This clonotype was picked up many times. The gene calls are TRBV29-1 and TRBJ2-2; 10 bases fit TRBD2. The CDR3 has 15 residues. The junction had 7 bases not matched to a gene; V was cut back by 6 bases and J by 3 bases. From germline, CDR1 is SQVTM and CDR2 ANQGSEA. CDR3: CSVAGTSVDTGELFF. Written as DNA, the CDR3 is TGCAGCGTCGCCGGGACTAGCGTTGACACCGGGGAGCTGTTTTTT.